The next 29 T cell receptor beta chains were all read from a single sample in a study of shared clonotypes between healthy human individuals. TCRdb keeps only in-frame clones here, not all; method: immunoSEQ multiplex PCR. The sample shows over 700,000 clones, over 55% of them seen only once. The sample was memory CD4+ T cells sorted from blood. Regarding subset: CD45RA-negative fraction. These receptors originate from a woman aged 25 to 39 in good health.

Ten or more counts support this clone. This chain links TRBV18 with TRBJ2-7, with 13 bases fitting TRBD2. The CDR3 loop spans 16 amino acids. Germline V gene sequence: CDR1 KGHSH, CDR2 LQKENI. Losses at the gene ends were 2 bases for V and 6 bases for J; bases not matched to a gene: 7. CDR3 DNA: TGTGCCAGCTCACCAGTACTAGCGGGAGGGCCCGGCGAGCAGTACTTC. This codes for CASSPVLAGGPGEQYF. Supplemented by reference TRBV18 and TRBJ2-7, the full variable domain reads NAGVMQNPRHLVRRRGQEARLRCSPMKGHSHVYWYRQLPEEGLKFMVYLQKENIIDESGMPKERFSAEFPKEGPSILRIQQVVRGDSAAYFCASSPVLAGGPGEQYFGPGTRLTVT.

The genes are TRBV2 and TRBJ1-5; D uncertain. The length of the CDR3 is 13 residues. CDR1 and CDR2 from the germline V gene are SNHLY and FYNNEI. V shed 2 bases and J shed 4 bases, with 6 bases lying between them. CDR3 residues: CASSEHENQPQHF. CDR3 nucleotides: TGTGCCAGCAGTGAACACGAAAATCAGCCCCAGCATTTT.

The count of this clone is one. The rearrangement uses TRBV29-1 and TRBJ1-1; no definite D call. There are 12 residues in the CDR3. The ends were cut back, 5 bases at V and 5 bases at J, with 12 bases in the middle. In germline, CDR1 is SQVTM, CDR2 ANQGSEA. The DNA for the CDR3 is TGCAGCGTTAAGGGTAGGGTAACTGAAGCTTTCTTT. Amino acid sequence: CSVKGRVTEAFF.

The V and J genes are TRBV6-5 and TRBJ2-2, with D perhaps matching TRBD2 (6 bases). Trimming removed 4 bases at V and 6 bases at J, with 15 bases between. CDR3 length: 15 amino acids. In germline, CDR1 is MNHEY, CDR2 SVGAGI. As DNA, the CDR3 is TGTGCCAGCAGTTTCTTGACGGGAGACGCCGGGGAGCTGTTTTTT. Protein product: CASSFLTGDAGELFF.

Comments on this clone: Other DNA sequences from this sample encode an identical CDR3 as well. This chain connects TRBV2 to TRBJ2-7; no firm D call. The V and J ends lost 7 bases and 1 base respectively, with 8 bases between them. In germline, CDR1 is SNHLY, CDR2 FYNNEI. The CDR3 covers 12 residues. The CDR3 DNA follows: TGTGCCAGCACAGCCAGATCCTACGAGCAGTACTTC. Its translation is CASTARSYEQYF.

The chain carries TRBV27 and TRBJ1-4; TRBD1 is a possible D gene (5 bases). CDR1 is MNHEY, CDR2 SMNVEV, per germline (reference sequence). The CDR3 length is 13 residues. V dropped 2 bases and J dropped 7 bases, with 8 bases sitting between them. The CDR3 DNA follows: TGTGCCAGCAGTTTAATTGGGGGTGAAAAACTGTTTTTT. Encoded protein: CASSLIGGEKLFF.

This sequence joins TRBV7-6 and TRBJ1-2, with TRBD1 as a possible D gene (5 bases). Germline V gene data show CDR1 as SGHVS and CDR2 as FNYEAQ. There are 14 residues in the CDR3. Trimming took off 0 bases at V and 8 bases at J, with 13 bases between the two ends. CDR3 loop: CASSLAGGSGGYTF. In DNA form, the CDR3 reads TGTGCCAGCAGCTTAGCTGGGGGGTCTGGCGGCTACACCTTC. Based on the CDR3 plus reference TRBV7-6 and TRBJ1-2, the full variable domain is GAGVSQSPRYKVTKRGQDVALRCDPISGHVSLYWYRQALGQGPEFLTYFNYEAQQDKSGLPNDRFSAERPEGSISTLTIQRTEQRDSAMYRCASSLAGGSGGYTFGSGTRLTVV.

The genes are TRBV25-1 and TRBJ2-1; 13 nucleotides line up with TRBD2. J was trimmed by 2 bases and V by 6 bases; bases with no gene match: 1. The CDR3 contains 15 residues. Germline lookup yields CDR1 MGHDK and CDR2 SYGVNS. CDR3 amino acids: CASSGTSGTYNEQFF. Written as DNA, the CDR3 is TGTGCCAGCAGCGGGACTAGCGGGACCTACAATGAGCAGTTCTTC.

DNA for the CDR3: TGTGCCAGCAGTTTATCCGGGACAGGGAGGGCAACCTACGAGCAGTACTTC. Residues: CASSLSGTGRATYEQYF. J is TRBJ2-7 and V is TRBV27; 9 nucleotides agree with TRBD1. This CDR3 is built from 17 residues. Looked up from germline, CDR1 is MNHEY and CDR2 is SMNVEV (reference sequence). V shed 0 bases and J 2 bases; nucleotides not matched to a gene: 8.

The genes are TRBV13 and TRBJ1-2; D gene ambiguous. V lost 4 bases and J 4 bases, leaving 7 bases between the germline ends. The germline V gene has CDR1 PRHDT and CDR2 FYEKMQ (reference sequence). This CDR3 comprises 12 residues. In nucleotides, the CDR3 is TGTGCCAGCAGCTCCACGAGCTATGGCTACACCTTC. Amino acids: CASSSTSYGYTF.

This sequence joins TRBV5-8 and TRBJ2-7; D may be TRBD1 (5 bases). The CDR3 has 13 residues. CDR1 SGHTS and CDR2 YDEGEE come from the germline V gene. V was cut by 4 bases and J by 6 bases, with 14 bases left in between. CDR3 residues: CASSRGGASEQYF. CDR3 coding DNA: TGTGCCAGCAGCCGAGGTGGGGCGTCCGAGCAGTACTTC.

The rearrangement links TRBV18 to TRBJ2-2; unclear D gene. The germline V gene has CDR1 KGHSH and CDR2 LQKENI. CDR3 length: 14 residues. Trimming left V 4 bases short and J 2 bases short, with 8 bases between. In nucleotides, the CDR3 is TGTGCCAGCTCACTCTACGAAAACACCGGGGAGCTGTTTTTT. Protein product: CASSLYENTGELFF.

CDR3 loop: CASSDRDRGTSGRADTQYF. The CDR3 region has the DNA TGTGCCAGCAGTGACCGAGACAGGGGGACTAGCGGGAGGGCAGATACGCAGTATTTT. The chain uses TRBV6-1 and TRBJ2-3; 16 bases fit TRBD2. Unmatched junction bases numbered 10, after V lost 3 bases and J lost 4 bases. The CDR3 consists of 19 residues. Germline lookup yields CDR1 MNHNS and CDR2 SASEGT.

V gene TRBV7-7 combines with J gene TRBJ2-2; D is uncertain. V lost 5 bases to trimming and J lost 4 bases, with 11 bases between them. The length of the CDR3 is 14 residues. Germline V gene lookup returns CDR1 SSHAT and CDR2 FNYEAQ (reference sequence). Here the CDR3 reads CASSPGETTGELFF. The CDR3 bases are TGTGCCAGCAGCCCGGGCGAGACCACCGGGGAGCTGTTTTTT.

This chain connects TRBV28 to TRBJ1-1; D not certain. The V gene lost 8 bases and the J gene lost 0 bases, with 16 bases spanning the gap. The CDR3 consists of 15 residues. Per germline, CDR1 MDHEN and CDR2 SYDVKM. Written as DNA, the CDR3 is TGTGCCAGCGGACTTGGGAGTTCCCTGAACACTGAAGCTTTCTTT. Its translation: CASGLGSSLNTEAFF.

DNA for the CDR3: TGTGCCAGCAGTTCCTACAGGGTTAAAGAAAAACTGTTTTTT. Amino acids: CASSSYRVKEKLFF. The chain couples TRBV7-8 to TRBJ1-4, with D maybe TRBD1 (6 bases). V lost 6 bases and J 8 bases, leaving 16 bases between the germline ends. The CDR3 has 14 residues. CDR1 and CDR2 from the germline V gene are SGHVS and FQNEAQ.

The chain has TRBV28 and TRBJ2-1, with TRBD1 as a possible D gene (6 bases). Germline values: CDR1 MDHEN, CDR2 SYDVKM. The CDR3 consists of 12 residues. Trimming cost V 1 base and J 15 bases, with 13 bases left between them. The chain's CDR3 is CASSLSQQGWFF. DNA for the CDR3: TGTGCCAGCAGTTTATCTCAACAGGGATGGTTCTTC.

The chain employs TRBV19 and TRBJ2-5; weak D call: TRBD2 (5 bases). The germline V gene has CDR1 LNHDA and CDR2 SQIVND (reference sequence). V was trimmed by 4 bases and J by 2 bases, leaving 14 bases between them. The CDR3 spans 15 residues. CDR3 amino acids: CASSKTREQQETQYF. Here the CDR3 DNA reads TGTGCCAGTAGTAAGACAAGGGAGCAACAAGAGACCCAGTACTTC.

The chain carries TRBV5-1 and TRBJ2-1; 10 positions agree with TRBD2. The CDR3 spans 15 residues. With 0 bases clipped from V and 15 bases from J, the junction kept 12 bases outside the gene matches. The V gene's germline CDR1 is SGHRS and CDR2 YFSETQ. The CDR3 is CASSLVGLASGVGFF. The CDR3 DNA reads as TGCGCCAGCAGCTTGGTGGGACTAGCGTCAGGTGTGGGGTTCTTC.

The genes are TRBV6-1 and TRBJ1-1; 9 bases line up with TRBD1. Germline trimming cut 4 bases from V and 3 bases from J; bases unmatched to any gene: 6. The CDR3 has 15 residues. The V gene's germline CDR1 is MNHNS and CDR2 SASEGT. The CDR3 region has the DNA TGTGCCAGCAGTGCCTCCGGGACAGGGTACACTGAAGCTTTCTTT. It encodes CASSASGTGYTEAFF.

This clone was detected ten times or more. This CDR3 is CASSSGGGSIGEQFF. The CDR3, as DNA: TGTGCCAGCAGTTCCGGCGGCGGGTCGATCGGTGAGCAGTTCTTC. The rearrangement links TRBV6-1 to TRBJ2-1; possibly TRBD2 for D (5 bases). The CDR3 has 15 amino acids. V lost 5 bases to trimming and J lost 9 bases, with 20 bases between them. Per the germline V gene, CDR1 is MNHNS and CDR2 is SASEGT.

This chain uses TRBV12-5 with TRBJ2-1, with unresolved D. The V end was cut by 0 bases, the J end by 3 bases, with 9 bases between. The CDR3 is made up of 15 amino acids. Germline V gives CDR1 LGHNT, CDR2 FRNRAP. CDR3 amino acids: CASGLVRPLYNEQFF. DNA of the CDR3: TGTGCTAGTGGTTTGGTAAGGCCCCTCTACAATGAGCAGTTCTTC.

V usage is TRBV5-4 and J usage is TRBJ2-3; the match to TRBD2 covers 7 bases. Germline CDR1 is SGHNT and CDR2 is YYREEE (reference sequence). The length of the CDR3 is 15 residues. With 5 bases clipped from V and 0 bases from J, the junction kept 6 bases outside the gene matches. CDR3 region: CASSRSGASTDTQYF. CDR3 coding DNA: TGTGCCAGCAGTCGCAGCGGGGCTAGCACAGATACGCAGTATTTT.

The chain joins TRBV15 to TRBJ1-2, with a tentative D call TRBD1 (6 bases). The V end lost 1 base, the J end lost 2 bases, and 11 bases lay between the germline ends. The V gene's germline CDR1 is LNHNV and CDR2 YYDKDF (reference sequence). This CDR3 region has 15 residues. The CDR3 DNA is TGTGCCACCAGCAGAGTTGCGGGGGGCAACTATGGCTACACCTTC. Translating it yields CATSRVAGGNYGYTF.

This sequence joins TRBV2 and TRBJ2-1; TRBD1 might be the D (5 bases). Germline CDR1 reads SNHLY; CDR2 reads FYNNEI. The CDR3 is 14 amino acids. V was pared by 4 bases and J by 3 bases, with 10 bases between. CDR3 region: CASSGDRSYNEQFF. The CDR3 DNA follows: TGTGCCAGCAGTGGCGACAGAAGCTACAATGAGCAGTTCTTC.

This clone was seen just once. CDR3 loop: CASSLGKLDRVDTGELFF. CDR3 DNA sequence: TGTGCCAGCAGTTTGGGCAAATTAGACAGGGTAGATACCGGGGAGCTGTTTTTT. The rearrangement links TRBV28 to TRBJ2-2, with 7 bases fitting TRBD1. The CDR3 contains 18 residues. Trimming took 3 bases from V and 5 from J; bases not matched to a gene: 15. CDR1 is MDHEN, CDR2 SYDVKM, per germline.

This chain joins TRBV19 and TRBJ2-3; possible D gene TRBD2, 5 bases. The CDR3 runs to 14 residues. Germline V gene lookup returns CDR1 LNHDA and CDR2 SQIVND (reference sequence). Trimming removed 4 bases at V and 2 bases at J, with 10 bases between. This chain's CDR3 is CASSNRTVTDTQYF. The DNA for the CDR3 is TGTGCCAGTAGTAACCGGACTGTCACAGATACGCAGTATTTT.

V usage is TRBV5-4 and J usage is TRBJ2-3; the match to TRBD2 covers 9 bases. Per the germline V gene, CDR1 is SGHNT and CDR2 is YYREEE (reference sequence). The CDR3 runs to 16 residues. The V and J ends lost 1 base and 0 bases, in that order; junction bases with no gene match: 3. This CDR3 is CASSLYLAGSTDTQYF. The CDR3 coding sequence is TGTGCCAGCAGCTTGTACCTAGCGGGGAGCACAGATACGCAGTATTTT.

The CDR3 bases are TGTGCCAGCAGTGCCGGGGATGACACCGGGGAGCTGTTTTTT. Amino acid sequence: CASSAGDDTGELFF. V and J are TRBV6-5 and TRBJ2-2; weak D call: TRBD2 (5 bases). The V gene lost 5 bases and the J gene lost 3 bases, with 10 bases spanning the gap. This CDR3 comprises 14 residues. Per germline, CDR1 MNHEY and CDR2 SVGAGI.